The 7 T cell receptor beta chains in this list originate from one sample, sequenced in a study of blood T cell dynamics during melanoma immunotherapy. Time point: week 3, after first cycle of checkpoint inhibitor. The method was immunoSEQ multiplex PCR; TCRdb's version includes in-frame clones alone and lacks a portion of them. The sample yields 8,500 or so clones, 70% to 90% seen once. The starting material was blood, obtained from a patient treated with checkpoint blockade. Receptor source: a human donor with melanoma.

The chain has TRBV5-4 and TRBJ1-1; D gene ambiguous. This CDR3 contains 13 residues. Deletions cut 4 bases from V and 1 base from J, with 8 bases between. Germline CDR1 reads SGHNT; CDR2 reads YYREEE (reference sequence). For the CDR3, the DNA is TGTGCCAGCAGCCCCGCCTCGAACACTGAAGCTTTCTTT. Protein: CASSPASNTEAFF.

This clone was counted a single time. The CDR3 coding sequence is TGTGCCAGCAGCCGACCCTCCTATGGCTACACCTTC. This encodes CASSRPSYGYTF. This rearrangement joins TRBV13 to TRBJ1-2; D uncertain. Germline V CDR1 and CDR2: PRHDT, FYEKMQ (reference sequence). This CDR3 spans 12 amino acids. Trimming left V 5 bases short and J 4 bases short, with 8 bases between.

This sequence joins TRBV7-9 and TRBJ1-4; 7 bases align to TRBD1. V gave up 5 bases and J gave up 4 bases; unmatched junction bases: 10. Germline V gene data show CDR1 as SEHNR and CDR2 as FQNEAQ (reference sequence). The length of the CDR3 is 16 residues. The CDR3 region is CASSPLWDSGNEKLFF. The CDR3 bases are TGTGCCAGCAGCCCCCTCTGGGACAGCGGTAATGAAAAACTGTTTTTT.

The chain carries TRBV27 and TRBJ1-2, with D perhaps matching TRBD1 (5 bases). Trimming took 3 bases from V and 8 from J, leaving 25 bases between them. The germline V gene has CDR1 MNHEY and CDR2 SMNVEV (reference sequence). The length of the CDR3 is 17 residues. CDR3 coding DNA: TGTGCCAGCAGTTTCGGCAGGGAAAACCCTCTACTTAGGGGCTACACCTTC. Encoded protein: CASSFGRENPLLRGYTF.

The chain recombines TRBV29-1 with TRBJ1-1; 7 bases align to TRBD1. The CDR3 contains 16 residues. Germline CDR1 SQVTM, CDR2 ANQGSEA. V lost 7 bases and J lost 3; bases outside the gene matches: 17. The DNA of the CDR3 is TGCAGCGCCCTGCCACAGGGGATAAGGTTTTACACTGAAGCTTTCTTT. Protein sequence: CSALPQGIRFYTEAFF. The complete variable domain, with remaining parts taken from reference TRBV29-1 and TRBJ1-1, reads SAVISQKPSRDICQRGTSLTIQCQVDSQVTMMFWYRQQPGQSLTLIATANQGSEATYESGFVIDKFPISRPNLTFSTLTVSNMSPEDSSIYLCSALPQGIRFYTEAFFGQGTRLTVV.

V is TRBV5-6 and J is TRBJ1-6; weak D call: TRBD1 (5 bases). The germline V gene encodes CDR1 SGHDT and CDR2 YYEEEE. The ends were cut back, 3 bases at V and 0 bases at J, with 7 bases in the middle. The length of the CDR3 is 15 residues. The CDR3 here is CASSSDSSYNSPLHF. CDR3 nucleotides: TGTGCCAGCAGCTCCGACAGCTCCTATAATTCACCCCTCCACTTT.

V and J are TRBV29-1 and TRBJ1-2; 7 bases agree with TRBD1. The CDR3 sequence is 13 residues long. Unmatched junction bases numbered 5, after V lost 3 bases and J lost 4 bases. Germline loops: CDR1 SQVTM, CDR2 ANQGSEA. The CDR3 DNA sequence: TGCAGCGTTGATGTAGGGGGCCGCTATGGCTACACCTTC. Protein product: CSVDVGGRYGYTF.